This T cell receptor (beta chain) was captured by sequencing in a study of PD-L1 blockade in urothelial cancer. Study in general: Prior chemotherapy ranged from 0 to 3 regimens per patient.

Findings and caveats of the study: For durable-benefit patients, tumor-associated blood clones expanded more at 3 weeks.

Trimming removed 4 bases at V and 0 bases at J, with 15 bases between. The CDR3 covers 17 residues. Per germline, CDR1 LGHNA and CDR2 YNFKEQ. Remarks on this clone: Its antigen is still unknown.

The protocol was immunoSEQ multiplex PCR, while the TCRdb copy is restricted to in-frame clones and leaves out a portion. This table has some 54,000 clones, over 70% appearing once. The clonotype originates from a man in his forties or fifties with urothelial cancer. Material: PBMCs, obtained around atezolizumab (anti-PD-L1) treatment. The J gene is TRBJ2-2, the V gene TRBV4-2; weak D call: TRBD2 (5 bases). The CDR3 DNA follows: TGTGCCAGCAGCCGAGGGAATTCTAGGACGAACACCGGGGAGCTGTTTTTT. It yields the protein CASSRGNSRTNTGELFF.